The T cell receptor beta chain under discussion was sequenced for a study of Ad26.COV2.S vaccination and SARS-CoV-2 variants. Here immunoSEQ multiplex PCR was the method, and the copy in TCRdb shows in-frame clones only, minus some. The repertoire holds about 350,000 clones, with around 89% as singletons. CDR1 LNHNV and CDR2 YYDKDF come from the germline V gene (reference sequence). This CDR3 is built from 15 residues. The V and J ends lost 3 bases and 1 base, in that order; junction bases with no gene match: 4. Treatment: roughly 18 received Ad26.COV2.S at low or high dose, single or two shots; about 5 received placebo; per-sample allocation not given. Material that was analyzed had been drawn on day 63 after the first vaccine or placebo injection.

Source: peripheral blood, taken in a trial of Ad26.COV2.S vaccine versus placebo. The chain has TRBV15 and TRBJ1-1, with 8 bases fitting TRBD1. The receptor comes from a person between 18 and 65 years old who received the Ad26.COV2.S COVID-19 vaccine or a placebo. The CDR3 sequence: CATSRETGENTEAFF. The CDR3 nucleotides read TGTGCCACCAGCAGGGAGACAGGGGAGAACACTGAAGCTTTCTTT.